The 28 T cell receptor beta chains below all came from one sample that was sequenced in a study of blood T cell repertoires in COVID-19. The assay was immunoSEQ multiplex PCR, and TCRdb's table has in-frame clones only and misses some. The top ten hold roughly 9.6% of the sample, which has about 160,000 clones, approximately 85% seen once. The sample was peripheral blood. All receptors come from a man between 60 and 75 years old with active or convalescent COVID-19.

This clone has a single count. The chain links TRBV11-2 to TRBJ1-2, with unresolved D. V was pared by 3 bases and J by 4 bases, with 12 bases between. Germline V CDR1 and CDR2: SGHAT, FQNNGV. The length of the CDR3 is 14 residues. CDR3 in DNA: TGTGCCAGCAGCTTGGGCTGGTCTGGCTATGGCTACACCTTC. As protein: CASSLGWSGYGYTF. Based on the CDR3 plus reference TRBV11-2 and TRBJ1-2, the full variable domain is EAGVAQSPRYKIIEKRQSVAFWCNPISGHATLYWYQQILGQGPKLLIQFQNNGVVDDSQLPKDRFSAERLKGVDSTLKIQPAKLEDSAVYLCASSLGWSGYGYTFGSGTRLTVV.

The chain employs TRBV27 and TRBJ2-7; possibly TRBD2 for D (7 bases). V lost 5 bases to trimming and J lost 7 bases, with 18 bases between them. This CDR3 is built from 14 residues. Germline CDR1 MNHEY, CDR2 SMNVEV (reference sequence). Here the CDR3 reads CASSPRGGGWEQYF. The CDR3 coding sequence is TGTGCCAGCAGTCCCCGGGGAGGGGGTTGGGAGCAGTACTTC.

This clone has only a few counts. The gene calls are TRBV19 and TRBJ1-1; D is undetermined. Germline assignment: CDR1 LNHDA and CDR2 SQIVND (reference sequence). V dropped 10 bases and J dropped 1 base, with 28 bases sitting between them. The CDR3 has 18 residues. CDR3 region: CATGRAGTAPNKNTEAFF. The CDR3 DNA follows: TGTGCCACCGGAAGGGCGGGAACGGCACCAAATAAGAACACTGAAGCTTTCTTT.

The count of this clone is one. The chain combines TRBV5-5 with TRBJ2-2, with D maybe TRBD2 (6 bases). Trimming left V 0 bases short and J 7 bases short, with 16 bases between. This CDR3 region has 16 residues. In germline, CDR1 is SGHKS, CDR2 YYEKEE (reference sequence). DNA of the CDR3: TGTGCCAGCAGCTTGGTGCCCGGGGGAGGCGGCGGGGAGCTGTTTTTT. It codes for CASSLVPGGGGGELFF.

This clone was counted only a few times. The rearrangement uses TRBV10-2 and TRBJ2-1; D unclear. Trimming pared 5 bases from V and 5 bases from J, leaving 7 bases between. This CDR3 comprises 12 residues. CDR1 and CDR2 from the germline V gene are WSHSY and SAAADI. The CDR3 region is CASSPTDNEQFF. The CDR3 nucleotides read TGCGCCAGCAGTCCGACTGACAATGAGCAGTTCTTC.

The rearrangement links TRBV9 to TRBJ2-5, with 9 positions matching TRBD1. Trimming at V came to 0 bases and at J to 1 base, leaving 10 bases not matched to a gene. The CDR3 contains 18 residues. Per the germline V gene, CDR1 is SGDLS and CDR2 is YYNGEE. CDR3 sequence (DNA): TGTGCCAGCAGCGTAGACCTCCCGGACAGGGGATTCCAAGAGACCCAGTACTTC. Protein product: CASSVDLPDRGFQETQYF.

The chain combines TRBV19 with TRBJ1-1, with 7 bases that match TRBD1. Losses at the gene ends were 6 bases for V and 1 base for J; bases not matched to a gene: 5. CDR3 length: 14 amino acids. Germline CDR1 is LNHDA and CDR2 is SQIVND (reference sequence). Here the CDR3 reads CASRTTGTNTEAFF. The CDR3 DNA reads TGTGCCAGTAGGACGACAGGGACGAACACTGAAGCTTTCTTT.

The rearrangement links TRBV12-3 or TRBV12-4 to TRBJ1-1; D call uncertain. CDR3 length: 13 residues. V was cut by 6 bases and J by 2 bases, with 10 bases left in between. In DNA, the CDR3 is TGTGCCAGCAGACAGCCCACTAACACTGAAGCTTTCTTT. Translation gives CASRQPTNTEAFF.

The chain uses TRBV5-4 and TRBJ1-2; TRBD1 matches at 8 bases. Germline loops: CDR1 SGHNT, CDR2 YYREEE (reference sequence). V dropped 4 bases and J dropped 4; count of bases not matched to a gene: 9. This CDR3 is built from 15 residues. The CDR3 sequence is CASSTDLDRAYGYTF. DNA of the CDR3: TGTGCCAGCAGCACGGATCTGGACAGGGCCTATGGCTACACCTTC.

J is TRBJ2-2 and V is TRBV5-8, with 10 bases aligning to TRBD2. The CDR3 is 16 residues long. The junction had 11 bases not matched to a gene; V was cut back by 5 bases and J by 7 bases. The V gene's germline CDR1 is SGHTS and CDR2 YDEGEE. The CDR3 spells CASSKGLAEPGGELFF. The CDR3 DNA sequence: TGTGCCAGCAGTAAAGGACTAGCGGAGCCGGGCGGGGAGCTGTTTTTT.

The chain carries TRBV27 and TRBJ2-2; 7 positions agree with TRBD1. Germline V gene lookup returns CDR1 MNHEY and CDR2 SMNVEV (reference sequence). Trimming cost V 6 bases and J 7 bases; bases outside gene matches: 14. This CDR3 contains 16 residues. CDR3 amino acids: CASRTGQPTLVGELFF. The CDR3 coding sequence is TGTGCCAGCAGAACGGGACAGCCAACGTTAGTCGGGGAGCTGTTTTTT.

The chain recombines TRBV11-1 with TRBJ2-7; perhaps TRBD2 as D (6 bases). This CDR3 contains 15 residues. CDR1 is SGHAT and CDR2 is FQDESV in the germline V gene (reference sequence). The V end was cut by 0 bases, the J end by 4 bases, with 13 bases between. CDR3 sequence: CASSLAEGAGYEQYF. As DNA, the CDR3 is TGTGCCAGCAGCTTAGCGGAGGGAGCTGGGTACGAGCAGTACTTC.

V usage is TRBV29-1 and J usage is TRBJ2-1, with D possibly being TRBD2 (5 bases). Germline lookup yields CDR1 SQVTM and CDR2 ANQGSEA. V lost 7 bases and J 6 bases, leaving 10 bases between the germline ends. CDR3 length equals 11 residues. The CDR3 loop reads CSAQEVNEQFF. The DNA for the CDR3 is TGCAGCGCCCAGGAGGTCAATGAGCAGTTCTTC.

Concerning this clone itself: This sample also contains other DNA sequences that code for the same CDR3. This chain links TRBV5-1 with TRBJ2-1; D perhaps matches TRBD2 (6 bases). Germline CDR1 SGHRS, CDR2 YFSETQ. The CDR3 length is 14 residues. V was pared by 3 bases and J by 0 bases, with 7 bases between. CDR3 coding DNA: TGCGCCAGCAGCTCGGGGGACTCCTACAATGAGCAGTTCTTC. This encodes CASSSGDSYNEQFF.

The V and J genes are TRBV9 and TRBJ2-1; 12 bases map to TRBD2. Trimming cost V 3 bases and J 8 bases; bases outside gene matches: 6. Germline lookup yields CDR1 SGDLS and CDR2 YYNGEE. The CDR3 is 15 amino acids. Here the CDR3 reads CASSASGGAVDEQFF. The CDR3 DNA reads TGTGCCAGCAGCGCTAGCGGGGGGGCCGTGGATGAGCAGTTCTTC.

The chain links TRBV3-1 (or the pseudogene TRBV3-2) to TRBJ2-1, with a possible D match to TRBD1 (6 bases). CDR1 and CDR2 from the germline V gene are LGHDT and YNNKEL (reference sequence). The CDR3 contains 14 residues. Deletions cut 4 bases from V and 12 bases from J, with 19 bases between. CDR3 residues: CASSRRTDQWGQFF. The CDR3 DNA sequence: TGTGCCAGCAGCCGCCGGACAGATCAATGGGGGCAGTTCTTC.

This chain uses TRBV28 with TRBJ1-4; the match to TRBD1 covers 7 bases. V was pared by 10 bases and J by 0 bases, with 5 bases of the junction left unmatched. Germline CDR1 reads MDHEN; CDR2 reads SYDVKM. CDR3 length: 14 amino acids. CDR3 in amino acids: CATKGAATNEKLFF. For the CDR3, the DNA is TGTGCCACCAAGGGGGCAGCAACTAATGAAAAACTGTTTTTT.

This clone was seen only once. The chain employs TRBV5-1 and TRBJ1-1, with unresolved D. The germline gives CDR1 SGHRS, CDR2 YFSETQ. This CDR3 spans 13 amino acids. V lost 4 bases, J lost 4 bases, and 11 bases lay in between. The CDR3 DNA follows: TGCGCCAGCAGCGGAGGCTCGGGCACTGAAGCTTTCTTT. This codes for CASSGGSGTEAFF.

This chain connects TRBV2 to TRBJ2-2; 8 bases align to TRBD1. Germline values: CDR1 SNHLY, CDR2 FYNNEI. This CDR3 spans 12 amino acids. V dropped 3 bases and J dropped 10; count of bases not matched to a gene: 1. This CDR3 is CASSEDREELFF. The CDR3 DNA sequence: TGTGCCAGCAGTGAGGACAGGGAGGAGCTGTTTTTT.

V and J are TRBV29-1 and TRBJ2-7; possibly TRBD1 for D (5 bases). The CDR3 runs 16 residues. Trimming pared 3 bases from V and 2 bases from J, leaving 20 bases between. CDR1 SQVTM and CDR2 ANQGSEA come from the germline V gene. CDR3 coding DNA: TGCAGCGTTGACCCCACTCTGACAGCAAAGCCCTACGAGCAGTACTTC. Translation: CSVDPTLTAKPYEQYF.

This clone was observed a single time. V gene TRBV18 combines with J gene TRBJ1-5; D is perhaps TRBD1 (5 bases). The CDR3 is made up of 16 amino acids. Germline values: CDR1 KGHSH, CDR2 LQKENI. Trimming pared 4 bases from V and 2 bases from J, leaving 15 bases between. CDR3 protein: CASSLNQGGRNQPQHF. CDR3 sequence (DNA): TGTGCCAGCTCACTCAACCAGGGCGGCCGCAATCAGCCCCAGCATTTT.

This sequence joins TRBV12-3 or TRBV12-4 and TRBJ2-5; D is unclear. The CDR3 runs to 13 residues. V lost 1 base and J 4 bases, leaving 7 bases between the germline ends. The DNA of the CDR3 is TGTGCCAGCAGTTTAGGTGTTAGAGAGACCCAGTACTTC. Protein product: CASSLGVRETQYF.

A remark on this clone: The sample has other DNA sequences that encode this CDR3 too. The V gene is TRBV19, the J gene TRBJ1-5, with 8 bases matching TRBD1. This CDR3 spans 14 amino acids. The J segment lost 6 bases and the V segment lost 6 bases, leaving 7 bases of the junction unmatched. Germline-derived CDR1 and CDR2 are LNHDA and SQIVND (reference sequence). CDR3 nucleotides: TGTGCCAGTAGGGCGACAGGGGTAGGTCAGCCCCAGCATTTT. Protein: CASRATGVGQPQHF.

The chain combines TRBV6-5 with TRBJ2-2, with 7 bases that match TRBD2. The ends lost 8 bases at V and 7 bases at J; junction bases unmatched: 7. The germline gives CDR1 MNHEY, CDR2 SVGAGI. This CDR3 has 13 residues. CDR3 DNA: TGTGCCAGCTCAGTCCAGCGGGGCGGGGAGCTGTTTTTT. This translates into CASSVQRGGELFF.

In DNA form, the CDR3 reads TGTGCCAGCAGCTTTCGGCGGGGGAACACTGAAGCTTTCTTT. Amino acid sequence: CASSFRRGNTEAFF. The chain carries TRBV5-6 and TRBJ1-1, with D unresolved. Trimming removed 2 bases from V and 1 base from J, with 9 bases in between. Germline CDR1 is SGHDT and CDR2 is YYEEEE. This CDR3 has 14 amino acids.

The chain has TRBV5-6 and TRBJ1-1; D possibly corresponds to TRBD1 (5 bases). The CDR3 consists of 13 residues. Looked up from germline, CDR1 is SGHDT and CDR2 is YYEEEE. V lost 4 bases and J 9 bases, leaving 16 bases between the germline ends. The CDR3 protein is CASSPPDSPQAFF. Written as DNA, the CDR3 is TGTGCCAGCAGCCCCCCCGACAGCCCTCAAGCTTTCTTT. The complete variable domain, with remaining parts taken from reference TRBV5-6 and TRBJ1-1, reads DAGVTQSPTHLIKTRGQQVTLRCSPKSGHDTVSWYQQALGQGPQFIFQYYEEEERQRGNFPDRFSGHQFPNYSSELNVNALLLGDSALYLCASSPPDSPQAFFGQGTRLTVV.

The chain uses TRBV13 and TRBJ1-1; no clear D gene. The CDR3 is 13 residues long. Germline values: CDR1 PRHDT, CDR2 FYEKMQ (reference sequence). V was cut by 1 base and J by 4 bases, with 7 bases left in between. In nucleotides, the CDR3 is TGTGCCAGCAGCTTAGAATTGAGCACTGAAGCTTTCTTT. Encoded protein: CASSLELSTEAFF.

The rearrangement links TRBV5-1 to TRBJ2-1; 8 nucleotides align to TRBD1. V dropped 0 bases and J dropped 7; count of bases not matched to a gene: 12. The CDR3 spans 17 residues. Germline V CDR1 and CDR2: SGHRS, YFSETQ. In DNA form, the CDR3 reads TGCGCCAGCAGCTTGGCCTTCGGACAGGGTGCTAGGAATGAGCAGTTCTTC. Protein product: CASSLAFGQGARNEQFF.